A single sample gave rise to the 17 T cell receptor beta chains below, sequenced in a study of T cell responses to AZD1222 COVID-19 vaccine. Produced via immunoSEQ multiplex PCR; TCRdb's table is partial and in-frame only. This table has about 180,000 clones, around nine tenths appearing once. The material was peripheral blood, obtained on day 0 of AZD1222 vaccination. All receptors come from an adult in good health.

This rearrangement joins TRBV3-1 (or the pseudogene TRBV3-2) to TRBJ2-1; TRBD2 matches at 8 bases. The ends lost 0 bases at V and 12 bases at J; junction bases unmatched: 10. CDR1 and CDR2 (germline): LGHDT, YNNKEL (reference sequence). This CDR3 contains 15 residues. As DNA, the CDR3 is TGTGCCAGCAGCCAAGATAGCGGGACCAGGGGTGGGCAGTTCTTC. Amino acids: CASSQDSGTRGGQFF.

This rearrangement joins TRBV30 to TRBJ1-5; 12 bases line up with TRBD1. Germline CDR1 and CDR2: GTSNPN and SVGIG (reference sequence). This CDR3 is built from 16 residues. Trimming took 3 bases from V and 2 from J; bases not matched to a gene: 5. CDR3 sequence (DNA): TGTGCCTGGAGCGGGACAGGGGGCTGGGGCAATCAGCCCCAGCATTTT. Its translation is CAWSGTGGWGNQPQHF.

The chain carries TRBV7-3 and TRBJ2-7; D is perhaps TRBD1 or TRBD2 (5 bases each). CDR1 and CDR2 from the germline V gene are SGHTA and FQGTGA. The CDR3 loop spans 14 amino acids. Between the trimmed V and J ends, which lost 3 bases and 3 bases, there was a span of 12 bases. The CDR3, as DNA: TGTGCCAGCAGCTTGGGACGAACGAACTACGAGCAGTACTTC. Protein sequence: CASSLGRTNYEQYF.

V is TRBV11-2 and J is TRBJ1-4; D possibly corresponds to TRBD1 (5 bases). The CDR3 runs 15 residues. Germline CDR1 reads SGHAT; CDR2 reads FQNNGV. The V and J ends lost 0 bases and 8 bases respectively, with 13 bases between them. The CDR3 is CASSLEVGEGEKLFF. CDR3 nucleotide sequence: TGTGCCAGCAGCTTAGAGGTGGGGGAGGGCGAAAAACTGTTTTTT.

The chain recombines TRBV30 with TRBJ1-3; D is unresolved. Germline CDR1 is GTSNPN and CDR2 is SVGIG (reference sequence). The CDR3 has 13 amino acids. Trimming pared 3 bases from V and 9 bases from J, leaving 15 bases between. The CDR3 protein is CAWRGTSTGTIYF. The DNA of the CDR3 is TGTGCCTGGAGGGGAACTTCCACCGGCACCATATATTTT.

J is TRBJ1-1 and V is TRBV10-1; 10 bases match TRBD1. The length of the CDR3 is 14 residues. Germline V gives CDR1 WNHNN, CDR2 SYGVQD (reference sequence). V dropped 6 bases and J dropped 4; count of bases not matched to a gene: 5. CDR3 sequence: CASSPGQGITEAFF. The CDR3, as DNA: TGCGCCAGCAGCCCGGGACAGGGGATCACTGAAGCTTTCTTT.

The V call is TRBV4-2, the J call TRBJ2-5, with D maybe TRBD2 (5 bases). The V end lost 4 bases, the J end lost 4 bases, and 13 bases lay between the germline ends. The CDR3 runs 14 residues. CDR1 LGHNA and CDR2 YNFKEQ come from the germline V gene. CDR3 bases: TGTGCCAGCAGCCTAAATTCGAGGGCAGAGACCCAGTACTTC. It is translated as CASSLNSRAETQYF.

The chain has TRBV6-5 and TRBJ2-1; 7 bases are shared with TRBD1. V shed 4 bases, J shed 2 bases, and the junction held 2 bases outside the gene matches. CDR1 is MNHEY, CDR2 SVGAGI, per germline. The CDR3 is 14 amino acids. The CDR3 region is CASSFGQAYNEQFF. The CDR3, as DNA: TGTGCCAGCAGTTTCGGACAGGCCTACAATGAGCAGTTCTTC.

This clone was seen just once. J is TRBJ1-4 and V is TRBV19; D is uncertain. Trimming removed 8 bases from V and 3 bases from J, with 13 bases in between. The CDR3 totals 14 residues. From germline, CDR1 is LNHDA and CDR2 SQIVND (reference sequence). CDR3 coding DNA: TGTGCCAGTGGAGTAAGCTATTCTAATGAAAAACTGTTTTTT. Translating it yields CASGVSYSNEKLFF. Full variable domain (outside the CDR3, taken from reference TRBV19 and TRBJ1-4): DGGITQSPKYLFRKEGQNVTLSCEQNLNHDAMYWYRQDPGQGLRLIYYSQIVNDFQKGDIAEGYSVSREKKESFPLTVTSAQKNPTAFYLCASGVSYSNEKLFFGSGTQLSVL.

The chain couples TRBV7-3 to TRBJ2-3; D may be TRBD1 (5 bases). The length of the CDR3 is 16 residues. Germline assignment: CDR1 SGHTA and CDR2 FQGTGA. V was trimmed by 2 bases and J by 4 bases, leaving 16 bases between them. In DNA form, the CDR3 reads TGTGCCAGCAGCTTATGGGGCATAGGGGCATCAGATACGCAGTATTTT. This translates into CASSLWGIGASDTQYF. The complete variable domain, with remaining parts taken from reference TRBV7-3 and TRBJ2-3, reads GAGVSQTPSNKVTEKGKYVELRCDPISGHTALYWYRQSLGQGPEFLIYFQGTGAADDSGLPNDRFFAVRPEGSVSTLKIQRTERGDSAVYLCASSLWGIGASDTQYFGPGTRLTVL.

This clone has a single count. Mismatch with germline at one junction end may stem from a read error. The rearrangement links TRBV2 to TRBJ1-6; the D is unclear. The CDR3 has 15 amino acids. Germline V gene sequence: CDR1 SNHLY, CDR2 FYNNEI. The CDR3 region has the DNA TGTGCCAGCGGGTGGCAGGCCTCCGATAATTCACCCCTCCACTTT. This gives the protein CASGWQASDNSPLHF.

The rearrangement uses TRBV5-5 and TRBJ1-5; a possible D gene is TRBD1 (5 bases). The V and J ends lost 1 base and 3 bases respectively, with 8 bases between them. Germline CDR1 reads SGHKS; CDR2 reads YYEKEE (reference sequence). This CDR3 comprises 14 residues. The CDR3, as DNA: TGTGCCAGCAGCTTGATTGGGGCCAATCAGCCCCAGCATTTT. It yields the protein CASSLIGANQPQHF.

This chain joins TRBV9 and TRBJ1-1; D not resolved. This CDR3 is built from 13 residues. The V gene lost 2 bases and the J gene lost 5 bases, with 10 bases spanning the gap. From germline, CDR1 is SGDLS and CDR2 YYNGEE. Here the CDR3 reads CASSVEGRTEAFF. The CDR3 DNA is TGTGCCAGCAGCGTGGAAGGGCGGACTGAAGCTTTCTTT.

This sequence joins TRBV28 and TRBJ1-1; D is uncertain. This CDR3 contains 12 residues. V was cut by 2 bases and J by 8 bases, with 9 bases left in between. CDR1 is MDHEN and CDR2 is SYDVKM in the germline V gene. The DNA of the CDR3 is TGTGCCAGCAGTTTACTAGGCGTCGAAGCTTTCTTT. Translating gives CASSLLGVEAFF.

The chain joins TRBV7-6 to TRBJ1-1; the D is unclear. V was clipped by 0 bases and J by 0 bases, with 5 bases between them. CDR3 length: 14 residues. Germline CDR1 SGHVS, CDR2 FNYEAQ. This CDR3 reads CASSLAGLNTEAFF. The CDR3 DNA follows: TGTGCCAGCAGCTTAGCAGGGCTGAACACTGAAGCTTTCTTT.

The chain is built from TRBV5-6 and TRBJ1-2; D is possibly TRBD1 (5 bases). Germline V gives CDR1 SGHDT, CDR2 YYEEEE. This CDR3 spans 14 amino acids. V dropped 2 bases and J dropped 0 bases, with 8 bases sitting between them. CDR3 protein: CASSLKTANYGYTF. The DNA for the CDR3 is TGTGCCAGCAGCTTAAAGACAGCTAACTATGGCTACACCTTC.

This sequence joins TRBV6-2 or TRBV6-3 and TRBJ1-1; D remains unclear. The CDR3 has 12 residues. V dropped 2 bases and J dropped 7 bases, with 8 bases sitting between them. Germline V lookup: CDR1 MNHEY, CDR2 SVGEGT. Written as DNA, the CDR3 is TGTGCCAGCAGTTACGTGAGGGATGAAGCTTTCTTT. Protein product: CASSYVRDEAFF.